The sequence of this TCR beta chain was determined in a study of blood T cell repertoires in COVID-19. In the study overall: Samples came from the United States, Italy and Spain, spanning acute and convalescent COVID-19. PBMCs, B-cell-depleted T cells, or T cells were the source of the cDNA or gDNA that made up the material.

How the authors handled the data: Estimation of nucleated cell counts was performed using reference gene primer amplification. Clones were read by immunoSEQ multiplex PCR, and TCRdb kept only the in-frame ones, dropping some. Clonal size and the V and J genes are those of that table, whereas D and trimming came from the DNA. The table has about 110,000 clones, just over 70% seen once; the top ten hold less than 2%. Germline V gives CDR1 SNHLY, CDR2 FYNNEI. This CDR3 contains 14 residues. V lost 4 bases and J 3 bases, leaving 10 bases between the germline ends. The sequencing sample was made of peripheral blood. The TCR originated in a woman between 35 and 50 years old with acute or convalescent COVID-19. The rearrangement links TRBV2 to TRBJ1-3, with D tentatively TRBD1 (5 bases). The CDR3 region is CASSVSGGGNTIYF. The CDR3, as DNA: TGTGCCAGCAGTGTCTCGGGGGGTGGAAACACCATATATTTT.